The 30 T cell receptor beta chains below all came from one sample that was sequenced in a study of Graves' ophthalmopathy and Graves' hyperthyroidism. TCR beta CDR3 regions were amplified from RNA transcripts. HTBI primers were used in a first-round RT-PCR, which preceded a second-round multiplex PCR. MiXCR was run by TCRdb on the multiplex PCR reads, yielding one entry per CDR3 protein. The sample lists a few hundred thousand distinct CDR3 sequences; about a sixth were seen once. The sample consisted of peripheral blood. These receptors were taken from an adult woman with stable Graves' hyperthyroidism.

This chain joins TRBV7-2 and TRBJ2-5; D unclear. The CDR3 runs to 15 residues. Trimming left V 5 bases short and J 2 bases short, with 15 bases between. The V gene's germline CDR1 is SGHTA and CDR2 FQGNSA. The CDR3 sequence is CASSQTQRGQETQYF. CDR3 bases: TGTGCCAGCAGCCAGACCCAACGTGGGCAAGAGACCCAGTACTTC.

This clonotype came up many times. The rearrangement joins TRBV29-1 to TRBJ2-7; 8 nucleotides match TRBD1. The junction had 6 bases not matched to a gene; V was cut back by 7 bases and J by 1 base. CDR1 and CDR2 from the germline V gene are SQVTM and ANQGSEA. This CDR3 comprises 13 residues. CDR3 residues: CSARGRSSYEQYF. The CDR3 nucleotides are TGCAGCGCCAGGGGGCGATCGTCCTACGAGCAGTACTTC.

This clonotype was seen at least ten times. The genes are TRBV6-2 or TRBV6-3 and TRBJ1-1; the D gene is possibly TRBD1 (5 bases). From germline, CDR1 is MNHEY and CDR2 SVGEGT. There are 15 residues in the CDR3. V was trimmed by 5 bases and J by 4 bases, leaving 17 bases between them. The CDR3 region has the DNA TGTGCCAGCAGTCATTACCTCGGGGGAAGCACTGAAGCTTTCTTT. Amino acid sequence: CASSHYLGGSTEAFF.

The rearrangement joins TRBV9 to TRBJ2-7; 9 bases align to TRBD1. The ends lost 4 bases at V and 2 bases at J; junction bases unmatched: 10. Per the germline V gene, CDR1 is SGDLS and CDR2 is YYNGEE. The CDR3 runs to 16 residues. CDR3 sequence: CASSFLPGTGTYEQYF. DNA for the CDR3: TGTGCCAGCAGCTTTCTCCCCGGGACAGGGACCTACGAGCAGTACTTC.

This clonotype was counted many times. This chain links TRBV10-3 with TRBJ1-5; D is undetermined. Germline lookup yields CDR1 ENHRY and CDR2 SYGVKD. CDR3 size: 12 residues. V lost 9 bases and J lost 4, with 10 bases in between. The CDR3 spells CAIGGGNQPQHF. The CDR3 DNA reads TGTGCCATTGGAGGCGGTAATCAGCCCCAGCATTTT.

This clonotype was seen many times. The chain uses TRBV6-5 and TRBJ2-5; D perhaps matches TRBD2 (6 bases). CDR1 and CDR2 from the germline V gene are MNHEY and SVGAGI. The CDR3 consists of 15 residues. With 3 bases removed from V and 3 bases from J, the gap between germline ends came to 14 bases. The CDR3 loop reads CASSYRAGKEETQYF. CDR3 sequence (DNA): TGTGCCAGCAGTTATCGGGCGGGGAAGGAAGAGACCCAGTACTTC.

A few counts support this clonotype. This chain joins TRBV6-2 or TRBV6-3 and TRBJ2-1; 9 bases agree with TRBD1. Losses at the gene ends were 4 bases for V and 1 base for J; bases not matched to a gene: 14. Germline V CDR1 and CDR2: MNHEY, SVGEGT. The CDR3 covers 19 residues. The CDR3 coding sequence is TGTGCCAGCAGTTCCATAAAAGGAACAGGGGGCGGTTCCTACAATGAGCAGTTCTTC. Its translation: CASSSIKGTGGGSYNEQFF.

This clonotype was recorded once. A much bigger clone sits one base away, suggesting this may be a read error. The chain recombines TRBV4-1 with TRBJ2-2; D might be TRBD1 (6 bases). The germline V and J ends were trimmed by 1 base and 6 bases, with 6 bases remaining between them. The CDR3 has 13 residues. Germline values: CDR1 MGHRA, CDR2 YSYEKL. Here the CDR3 reads CASSQGGPGELFF. CDR3 sequence (DNA): TGCGCCAGCAGCCAAGGGGGGCCCGGGGAGCTGTTTTTT.

This clonotype was recorded many times. J is TRBJ1-1 and V is TRBV11-1; TRBD1 might be the D (6 bases). Germline CDR1 reads SGHAT; CDR2 reads FQDESV (reference sequence). This CDR3 region has 16 residues. V gave up 4 bases and J gave up 1 base, with 16 bases separating them. Written as DNA, the CDR3 is TGTGCCAGCAGCTCCCAACCCTTACAGGGGAACACTGAAGCTTTCTTT. Encoded protein: CASSSQPLQGNTEAFF.

This rearrangement joins TRBV7-3 to TRBJ2-7; 7 bases align to TRBD1. Germline CDR1 reads SGHTA; CDR2 reads FQGTGA. The J segment lost 0 bases and the V segment lost 3 bases, leaving 11 bases of the junction unmatched. This CDR3 has 17 residues. The DNA for the CDR3 is TGTGCCAGCAGCTTCGCCGAAGACAGGGCAAGCTCCTACGAGCAGTACTTC. It codes for CASSFAEDRASSYEQYF. The full variable domain, in which reference TRBV7-3 and TRBJ2-7 provide the parts outside the CDR3, is GAGVSQTPSNKVTEKGKYVELRCDPISGHTALYWYRQSLGQGPEFLIYFQGTGAADDSGLPNDRFFAVRPEGSVSTLKIQRTERGDSAVYLCASSFAEDRASSYEQYFGPGTRLTVT.

This clonotype was counted at least ten times. V and J are TRBV7-2 and TRBJ2-7; no reliable D call. The CDR3 covers 13 residues. Per the germline V gene, CDR1 is SGHTA and CDR2 is FQGNSA. Trimming stripped 2 bases from V and 2 bases from J, with 7 bases between. Here the CDR3 DNA reads TGTGCCAGCAGCTTAAGGAAGGCCTACGAGCAGTACTTC. Protein: CASSLRKAYEQYF.

V usage is TRBV12-3 or TRBV12-4 and J usage is TRBJ1-1; D is uncertain. This CDR3 spans 13 amino acids. V was cut by 6 bases and J by 1 base, with 9 bases left in between. CDR3 DNA sequence: TGTGCCAGCAGCGCGGGGTCGAACACTGAAGCTTTCTTT. It translates to CASSAGSNTEAFF.

Many counts were recorded for this clonotype. CDR3 region: CASTRQGANTGELFF. The CDR3 nucleotides read TGCGCCAGCACCAGACAGGGAGCGAACACCGGGGAGCTGTTTTTT. The chain joins TRBV10-2 to TRBJ2-2; TRBD1 matches 7 bases. J was trimmed by 0 bases and V by 7 bases; bases with no gene match: 5. Germline CDR1 reads WSHSY; CDR2 reads SAAADI. CDR3 length: 15 residues.

This clonotype appeared many times. The V and J genes are TRBV10-3 and TRBJ1-2; D remains unclear. The CDR3 is 14 residues long. The germline V gene encodes CDR1 ENHRY and CDR2 SYGVKD. Trimming stripped 4 bases from V and 6 bases from J, with 15 bases between. This CDR3 reads CAISGVSVGNGYTF. Written as DNA, the CDR3 is TGTGCCATCAGTGGGGTGTCAGTCGGCAATGGCTACACCTTC.

This clonotype was seen repeatedly, ten times or more. The chain is built from TRBV2 and TRBJ2-7, with TRBD1 identical over 11 bases. Trimming cost V 10 bases and J 5 bases; bases outside gene matches: 4. The germline CDR1 and CDR2 sequences are SNHLY and FYNNEI. This CDR3 has 12 amino acids. The CDR3 DNA follows: TGTGCCACCCGGGACAGGGGGGACGAGCAGTACTTC. Amino acids: CATRDRGDEQYF.

The chain uses TRBV7-9 and TRBJ2-7; D might be TRBD2 (6 bases). Between the trimmed V and J ends, which lost 0 bases and 2 bases, there was a span of 11 bases. CDR1 SEHNR and CDR2 FQNEAQ come from the germline V gene (reference sequence). This CDR3 region has 15 residues. The CDR3 DNA is TGTGCCAGCAGCTTAGCCAGCGGGCAGCCCTACGAGCAGTACTTC. This translates into CASSLASGQPYEQYF. Drawing the rest from reference TRBV7-9 and TRBJ2-7, the complete variable domain is DTGVSQNPRHKITKRGQNVTFRCDPISEHNRLYWYRQTLGQGPEFLTYFQNEAQLEKSRLLSDRFSAERPKGSFSTLEIQRTEQGDSAMYLCASSLASGQPYEQYFGPGTRLTVT.

This clonotype was seen a few times. Here the CDR3 reads CASSYAPPASGNTIYF. Written as DNA, the CDR3 is TGTGCCAGCAGTTATGCCCCCCCGGCGTCTGGAAACACCATATATTTT. The V gene is TRBV27, the J gene TRBJ1-3; no clear D. This CDR3 comprises 16 residues. The V end lost 4 bases, the J end lost 1 base, and 14 bases lay between the germline ends. Germline CDR1 is MNHEY and CDR2 is SMNVEV (reference sequence).

Many counts were recorded for this clonotype. The chain joins TRBV4-2 to TRBJ2-7; 8 nucleotides agree with TRBD2. Germline V gene data show CDR1 as LGHNA and CDR2 as YNFKEQ. This CDR3 has 16 residues. V shed 2 bases, J shed 3 bases, and the junction held 9 bases outside the gene matches. The CDR3 nucleotides read TGTGCCAGCAGCCAACTTCTTTCGGGAGGGAGCTACGAGCAGTACTTC. The encoded protein is CASSQLLSGGSYEQYF.

This clonotype was seen many times. The chain is built from TRBV6-2 or TRBV6-3 and TRBJ1-5, with TRBD1 matching 7 bases. This CDR3 is built from 15 residues. Germline loops: CDR1 MNHEY, CDR2 SVGEGT. J was trimmed by 11 bases and V by 6 bases; bases with no gene match: 16. Here the CDR3 reads CASSKPTGPGAAQHF. The CDR3 DNA sequence: TGTGCCAGCAGCAAACCGACAGGGCCGGGTGCGGCCCAGCATTTT.

Only a few counts were recorded for this clonotype. A much larger clone differs by one base, so this may be a read error. CDR3: CASSLDRFDQPQHF. The CDR3 DNA sequence: TGTGCCAGCAGTCTCGACAGGTTTGATCAGCCCCAGCATTTT. The V call is TRBV12-3 or TRBV12-4, the J call TRBJ1-5; tentatively, D is TRBD1 (6 bases). CDR3 length: 14 amino acids. V gave up 5 bases and J gave up 5 bases, with 13 bases separating them.

This clonotype was seen ten or more times. This may arise from a read error, as a much more abundant clone is one base away. This rearrangement joins TRBV12-3 or TRBV12-4 to TRBJ2-7, with D perhaps matching TRBD2 (6 bases). The CDR3 length is 13 residues. CDR3 in DNA: TGTGTCAGCAGTCCGGGACTCAACTACGAGCAGTACTTC. It specifies CVSSPGLNYEQYF.

This clonotype has more than one count but fewer than ten. J is TRBJ2-7 and V is TRBV2; TRBD2 is a possible D gene (6 bases). The CDR3 is made up of 13 amino acids. From germline, CDR1 is SNHLY and CDR2 FYNNEI. V was pared by 7 bases and J by 5 bases, with 15 bases between. CDR3 region: CASTPGLINEQYF. The DNA for the CDR3 is TGTGCCAGCACCCCCGGACTAATAAACGAGCAGTACTTC. The complete variable domain, with remaining parts taken from reference TRBV2 and TRBJ2-7, reads EPEVTQTPSHQVTQMGQEVILRCVPISNHLYFYWYRQILGQKVEFLVSFYNNEISEKSEIFDDQFSVERPDGSNFTLKIRSTKLEDSAMYFCASTPGLINEQYFGPGTRLTVT.

On this clonotype itself: One junction end disagrees with the germline gene, perhaps due to a read error. This chain links TRBV27 with TRBJ2-7; D perhaps matches TRBD1 (6 bases). CDR1 is MNHEY, CDR2 SMNVEV, per germline (reference sequence). CDR3 size: 17 residues. The CDR3 is CASSPSVGDMGIYDQYF. CDR3 DNA: TGTGCCAGCAGTCCGAGCGTAGGGGACATGGGGATTTACGATCAGTACTTC.

This clonotype was seen many times. The rearrangement links TRBV2 to TRBJ2-7; D is unclear. CDR3 size: 13 residues. V lost 6 bases and J 2 bases, leaving 11 bases between the germline ends. Germline V gene lookup returns CDR1 SNHLY and CDR2 FYNNEI. CDR3 coding DNA: TGTGCCAGCAGGTCGGACGGGCCCTACGAGCAGTACTTC. It is translated as CASRSDGPYEQYF.

In its sample, this clonotype was seen many times. This chain uses TRBV27 with TRBJ2-7; D is perhaps TRBD2 (6 bases). Germline V gene data show CDR1 as MNHEY and CDR2 as SMNVEV (reference sequence). V gave up 0 bases and J gave up 4 bases, with 16 bases separating them. The CDR3 consists of 16 residues. CDR3 DNA: TGTGCCAGCAGTTTATCGTGGGGCGGGGATCAATACGAGCAGTACTTC. As protein: CASSLSWGGDQYEQYF.

This clonotype showed up many times. The chain links TRBV19 to TRBJ2-2; TRBD1 aligns across 9 bases. CDR3 length equals 15 residues. Germline trimming cut 7 bases from V and 7 bases from J; bases unmatched to any gene: 10. The germline V gene has CDR1 LNHDA and CDR2 SQIVND (reference sequence). CDR3 bases: TGTGCCAGTACCGCACCCGGGACAGGGATCGGGGAGCTGTTTTTT. The encoded protein is CASTAPGTGIGELFF.

Note on this clonotype: A much larger clone differs by one base, so this may be a read error. The V call is TRBV20-1, the J call TRBJ1-1; 9 nucleotides align to TRBD1. CDR3 length equals 13 residues. The trim removed 6 bases at V and 1 base at J, leaving 3 bases unmatched. Germline V gene lookup returns CDR1 DFQATT and CDR2 SNEGSKA (reference sequence). This CDR3 reads CSALQGANTEAFF. CDR3 coding DNA: TGCAGTGCCTTACAGGGGGCGAACACTGAAGCTTTCTTT.

This clonotype was seen many times. This chain uses TRBV4-3 with TRBJ2-7; 8 bases line up with TRBD1. CDR3 length: 13 residues. CDR1 is LGHNA and CDR2 is YSLEER in the germline V gene. Trimming took 3 bases from V and 6 from J; bases not matched to a gene: 4. The CDR3 bases are TGCGCCAGCAGCCAGGCACAGGGGGGCGAGCAGTACTTC. It is translated as CASSQAQGGEQYF.

As concerns this clonotype: With a much larger clone just one base away, this may be a read error. The chain couples TRBV20-1 to TRBJ2-5; 7 bases match TRBD1. The CDR3 totals 13 residues. The germline CDR1 and CDR2 sequences are DFQATT and SNEGSKA (reference sequence). The CDR3 loop reads CSGTGVVGETQYF. CDR3 coding DNA: TGCAGCGGAACAGGGGTAGTAGGGGAGACCCAGTACTTC.

There are many counts of this clonotype. The chain combines TRBV6-1 with TRBJ2-7; TRBD2 aligns across 10 bases. J lost 3 bases, V lost 6 bases, and 8 bases had no gene match. The CDR3 has 15 residues. CDR1 and CDR2 from the germline V gene are MNHNS and SASEGT. DNA for the CDR3: TGTGCCAGCAGAGCCGTAGCGGGGGGCTACTACGAGCAGTACTTC. Its protein product is CASRAVAGGYYEQYF.